This TCR beta chain was sequenced during a study of technical replicates of blood from several donors. V lost 5 bases to trimming and J lost 0 bases; unmatched junction nucleotides: 12. The CDR3 length is 17 residues. Germline CDR1 and CDR2: SGHRS and YFSETQ. Method: immunoSEQ multiplex PCR; TCRdb's copy keeps in-frame clones and lacks some. The sample includes more than 65,000 clones, approximately 96% seen only once; the top ten take under 0.2%. The TCR originated in a human donor in good health. Sequenced input: T cells isolated from PBMCs. The rearrangement uses TRBV5-1 and TRBJ2-7; 9 positions agree with TRBD2. CDR3 in DNA: TGCGCCAGCAGTCAAGTTCGCCTTAGCGGGAGCTCCTACGAGCAGTACTTC. The encoded protein is CASSQVRLSGSSYEQYF.